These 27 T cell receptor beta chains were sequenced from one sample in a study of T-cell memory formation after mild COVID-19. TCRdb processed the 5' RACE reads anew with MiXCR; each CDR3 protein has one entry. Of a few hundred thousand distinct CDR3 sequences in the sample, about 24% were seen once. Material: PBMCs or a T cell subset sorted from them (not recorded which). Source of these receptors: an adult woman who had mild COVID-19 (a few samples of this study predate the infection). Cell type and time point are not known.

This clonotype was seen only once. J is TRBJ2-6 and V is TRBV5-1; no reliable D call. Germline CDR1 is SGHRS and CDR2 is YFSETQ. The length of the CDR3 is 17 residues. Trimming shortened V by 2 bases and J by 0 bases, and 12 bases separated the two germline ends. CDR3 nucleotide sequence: TGCGCCAGCAGCTTCGGGCCACCTCTCTCTGGGGCCAACGTCCTGACTTTC. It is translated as CASSFGPPLSGANVLTF. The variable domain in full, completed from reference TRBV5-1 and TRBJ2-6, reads KAGVTQTPRYLIKTRGQQVTLSCSPISGHRSVSWYQQTPGQGLQFLFEYFSETQRNKGNFPGRFSGRQFSNSRSEMNVSTLELGDSALYLCASSFGPPLSGANVLTFGAGSRLTVL.

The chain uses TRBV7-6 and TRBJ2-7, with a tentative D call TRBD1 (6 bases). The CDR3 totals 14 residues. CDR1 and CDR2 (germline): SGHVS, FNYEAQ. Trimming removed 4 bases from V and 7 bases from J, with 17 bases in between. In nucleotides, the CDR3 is TGTGCCAGCAGCTCTGGGCTGGGGGCAAGGGAGCAGTACTTC. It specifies CASSSGLGAREQYF. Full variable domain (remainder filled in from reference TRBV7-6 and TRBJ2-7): GAGVSQSPRYKVTKRGQDVALRCDPISGHVSLYWYRQALGQGPEFLTYFNYEAQQDKSGLPNDRFSAERPEGSISTLTIQRTEQRDSAMYRCASSSGLGAREQYFGPGTRLTVT.

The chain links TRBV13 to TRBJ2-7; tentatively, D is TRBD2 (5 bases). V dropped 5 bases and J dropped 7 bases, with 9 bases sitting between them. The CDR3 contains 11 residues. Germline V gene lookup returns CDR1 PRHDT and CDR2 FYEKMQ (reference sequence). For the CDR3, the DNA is TGTGCCAGCAGCCAGAGGGCTGAGCAGTACTTC. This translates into CASSQRAEQYF.

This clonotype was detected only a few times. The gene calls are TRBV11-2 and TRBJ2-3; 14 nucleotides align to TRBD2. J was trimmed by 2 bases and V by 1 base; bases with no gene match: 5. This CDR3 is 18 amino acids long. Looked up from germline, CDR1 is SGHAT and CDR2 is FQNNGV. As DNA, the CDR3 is TGTGCCAGCAGCTTAGGAGGACTAGCGGGGGGCTTCACAGATACGCAGTATTTT. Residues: CASSLGGLAGGFTDTQYF.

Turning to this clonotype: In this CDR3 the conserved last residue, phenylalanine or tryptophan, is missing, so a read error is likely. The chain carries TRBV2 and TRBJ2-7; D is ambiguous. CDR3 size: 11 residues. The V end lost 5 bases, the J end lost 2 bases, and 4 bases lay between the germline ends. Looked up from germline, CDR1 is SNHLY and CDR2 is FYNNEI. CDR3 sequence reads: CASSRAYEQYY. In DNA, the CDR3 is TGTGCCAGCAGTAGGGCCTACGAGCAGTACTAC.

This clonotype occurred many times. The CDR3 loop is CASSFAQETQYF. In DNA form, the CDR3 reads TGTGCCAGCAGCTTCGCACAAGAGACCCAGTACTTC. The chain uses TRBV7-9 and TRBJ2-5; D is uncertain. Deletions cut 3 bases from V and 2 bases from J, with 4 bases between. The CDR3 runs to 12 residues. The germline V gene encodes CDR1 SEHNR and CDR2 FQNEAQ (reference sequence). Full variable domain (remainder filled in from reference TRBV7-9 and TRBJ2-5): DTGVSQNPRHKITKRGQNVTFRCDPISEHNRLYWYRQTLGQGPEFLTYFQNEAQLEKSRLLSDRFSAERPKGSFSTLEIQRTEQGDSAMYLCASSFAQETQYFGPGTRLLVL.

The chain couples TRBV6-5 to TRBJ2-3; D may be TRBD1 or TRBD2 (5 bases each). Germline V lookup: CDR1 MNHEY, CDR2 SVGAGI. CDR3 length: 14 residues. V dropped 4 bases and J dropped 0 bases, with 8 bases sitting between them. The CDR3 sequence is CASSWDGSTDTQYF. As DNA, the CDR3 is TGTGCCAGCAGTTGGGACGGTAGCACAGATACGCAGTATTTT.

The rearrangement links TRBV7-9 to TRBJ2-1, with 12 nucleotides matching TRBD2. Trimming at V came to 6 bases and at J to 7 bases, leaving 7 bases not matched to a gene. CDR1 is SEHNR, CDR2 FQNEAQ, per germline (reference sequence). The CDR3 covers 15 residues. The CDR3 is CASSSSGRAGNEQFF. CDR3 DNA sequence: TGTGCCAGCAGTTCTAGCGGGAGGGCCGGAAATGAGCAGTTCTTC.

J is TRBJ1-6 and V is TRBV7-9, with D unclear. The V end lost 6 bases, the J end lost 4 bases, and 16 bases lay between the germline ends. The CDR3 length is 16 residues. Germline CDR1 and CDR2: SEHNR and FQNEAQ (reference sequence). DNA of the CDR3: TGTGCCAGCAGATACACCTACGGGGAGTATAATTCACCCCTCCACTTT. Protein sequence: CASRYTYGEYNSPLHF.

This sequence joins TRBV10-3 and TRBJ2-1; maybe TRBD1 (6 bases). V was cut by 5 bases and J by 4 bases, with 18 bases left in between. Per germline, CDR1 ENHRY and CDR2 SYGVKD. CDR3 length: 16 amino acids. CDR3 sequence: CAISLQGSVGYNEQFF. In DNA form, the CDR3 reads TGTGCCATCAGTTTACAGGGAAGTGTCGGTTACAATGAGCAGTTCTTC.

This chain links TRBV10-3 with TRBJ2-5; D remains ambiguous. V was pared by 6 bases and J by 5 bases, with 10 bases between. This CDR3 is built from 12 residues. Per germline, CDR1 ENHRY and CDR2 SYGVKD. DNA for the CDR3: TGTGCCATCAGCCCGTCGAGGGAGACCCAGTACTTC. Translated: CAISPSRETQYF.

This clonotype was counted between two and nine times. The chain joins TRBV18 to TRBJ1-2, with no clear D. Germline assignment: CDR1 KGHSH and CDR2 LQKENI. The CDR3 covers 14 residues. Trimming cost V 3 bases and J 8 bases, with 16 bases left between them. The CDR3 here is CASSPTGTVLGYTF. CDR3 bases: TGTGCCAGCTCACCGACCGGCACGGTGCTCGGCTACACCTTC.

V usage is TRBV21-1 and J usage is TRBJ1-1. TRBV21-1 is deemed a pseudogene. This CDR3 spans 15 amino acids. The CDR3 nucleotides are TGTGCCAGCAGCAAATTGGAGGAGAAGAACACTGAAGCTTTCTTT. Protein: CASSKLEEKNTEAFF.

The CDR3 DNA reads as TGTGCCAGCAGTTACTCGACGGGAGCGGTAGATACGCAGTATTTT. Amino acid sequence: CASSYSTGAVDTQYF. The rearrangement uses TRBV6-5 and TRBJ2-3, with D possibly TRBD2 on 6 matching bases. The CDR3 runs 15 residues. V lost 0 bases, J lost 5 bases, and 12 bases lay in between. Germline loops: CDR1 MNHEY, CDR2 SVGAGI.

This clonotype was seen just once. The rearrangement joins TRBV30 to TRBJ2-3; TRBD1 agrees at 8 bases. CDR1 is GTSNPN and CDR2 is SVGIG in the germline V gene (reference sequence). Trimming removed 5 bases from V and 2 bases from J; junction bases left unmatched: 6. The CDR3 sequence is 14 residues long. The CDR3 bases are TGTGCCTGGGGACGGACAGGGACCACAGATACGCAGTATTTT. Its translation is CAWGRTGTTDTQYF.

The CDR3 nucleotides read TGTGCCTGGATGAAGAAAAAGGGGGGCGAGCCTTCCAATAATTCACCCCTCCACTTT. Amino acids: CAWMKKKGGEPSNNSPLHF. The genes are TRBV30 and TRBJ1-6; perhaps TRBD1 as D (6 bases). Trimming removed 4 bases at V and 5 bases at J, with 27 bases between. The CDR3 is 19 amino acids. Germline CDR1 and CDR2: GTSNPN and SVGIG (reference sequence). The full variable domain, its missing parts supplied by reference TRBV30 and TRBJ1-6, is SQTIHQWPATLVQPVGSPLSLECTVEGTSNPNLYWYRQAAGRGLQLLFYSVGIGQISSEVPQNLSASRPQDRQFILSSKKLLLSDSGFYLCAWMKKKGGEPSNNSPLHFGNGTRLTVT.

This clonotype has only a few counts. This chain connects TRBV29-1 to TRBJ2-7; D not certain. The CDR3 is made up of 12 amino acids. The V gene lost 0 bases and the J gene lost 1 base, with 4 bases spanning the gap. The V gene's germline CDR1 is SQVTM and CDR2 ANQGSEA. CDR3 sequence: CSVEDLSYEQYF. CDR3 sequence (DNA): TGCAGCGTTGAAGATCTATCCTACGAGCAGTACTTC.

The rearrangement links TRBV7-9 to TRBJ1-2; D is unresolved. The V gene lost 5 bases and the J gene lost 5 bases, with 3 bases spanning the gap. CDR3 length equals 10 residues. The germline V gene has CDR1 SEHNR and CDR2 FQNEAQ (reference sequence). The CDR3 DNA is TGTGCCAGCAGCATTTATGGCTACACCTTC. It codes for CASSIYGYTF.

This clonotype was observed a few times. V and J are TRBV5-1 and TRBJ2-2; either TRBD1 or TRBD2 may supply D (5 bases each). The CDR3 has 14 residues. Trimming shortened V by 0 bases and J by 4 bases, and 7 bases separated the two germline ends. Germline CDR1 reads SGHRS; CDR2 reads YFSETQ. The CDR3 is CASSLAGTTGELFF. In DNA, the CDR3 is TGCGCCAGCAGCTTGGCCGGGACCACCGGGGAGCTGTTTTTT. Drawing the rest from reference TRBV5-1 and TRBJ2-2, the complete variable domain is KAGVTQTPRYLIKTRGQQVTLSCSPISGHRSVSWYQQTPGQGLQFLFEYFSETQRNKGNFPGRFSGRQFSNSRSEMNVSTLELGDSALYLCASSLAGTTGELFFGEGSRLTVL.

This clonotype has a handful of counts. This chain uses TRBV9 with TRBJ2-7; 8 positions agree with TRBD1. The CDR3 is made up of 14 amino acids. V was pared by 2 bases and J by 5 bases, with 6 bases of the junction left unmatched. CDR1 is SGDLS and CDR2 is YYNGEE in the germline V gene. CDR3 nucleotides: TGTGCCAGCAGCGTCGACAGGGGCGTCCACGAGCAGTACTTC. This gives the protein CASSVDRGVHEQYF.

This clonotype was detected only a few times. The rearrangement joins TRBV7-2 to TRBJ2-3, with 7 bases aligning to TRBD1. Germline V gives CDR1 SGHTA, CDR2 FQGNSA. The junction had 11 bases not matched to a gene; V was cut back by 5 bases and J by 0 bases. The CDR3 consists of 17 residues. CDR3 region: CASSPRQGPRSTDTQYF. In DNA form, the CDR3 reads TGTGCCAGCAGCCCAAGACAGGGTCCAAGAAGCACAGATACGCAGTATTTT.

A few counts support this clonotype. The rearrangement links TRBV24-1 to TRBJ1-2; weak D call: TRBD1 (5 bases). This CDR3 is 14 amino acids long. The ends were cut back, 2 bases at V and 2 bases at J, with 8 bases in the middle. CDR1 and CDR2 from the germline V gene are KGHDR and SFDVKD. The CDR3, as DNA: TGTGCCACCAGTGATTCGAGGACAAACTATGGCTACACCTTC. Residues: CATSDSRTNYGYTF.

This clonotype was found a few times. DNA for the CDR3: TGCAGCGTTGGCCCTCTCCGAGAGGAGACCCAGTACTTC. It specifies CSVGPLREETQYF. This chain connects TRBV29-1 to TRBJ2-5; D ambiguous. V dropped 4 bases and J dropped 5 bases, with 14 bases sitting between them. The V gene's germline CDR1 is SQVTM and CDR2 ANQGSEA. The CDR3 runs 13 residues. Filled out from reference TRBV29-1 and TRBJ2-5, the complete variable domain reads SAVISQKPSRDICQRGTSLTIQCQVDSQVTMMFWYRQQPGQSLTLIATANQGSEATYESGFVIDKFPISRPNLTFSTLTVSNMSPEDSSIYLCSVGPLREETQYFGPGTRLLVL.

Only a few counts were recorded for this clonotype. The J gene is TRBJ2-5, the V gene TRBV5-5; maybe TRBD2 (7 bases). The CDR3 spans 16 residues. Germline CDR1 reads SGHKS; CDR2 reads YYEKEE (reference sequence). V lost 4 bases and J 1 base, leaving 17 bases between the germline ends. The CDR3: CASSPYLRGAQETQYF. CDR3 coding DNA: TGTGCCAGCAGCCCCTATCTCCGGGGGGCCCAAGAGACCCAGTACTTC.

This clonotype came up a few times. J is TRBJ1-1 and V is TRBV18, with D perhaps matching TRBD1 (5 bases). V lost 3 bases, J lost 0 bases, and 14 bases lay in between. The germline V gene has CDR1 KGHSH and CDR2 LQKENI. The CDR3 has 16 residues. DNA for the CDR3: TGTGCCAGCTCACCGCTAGCGCGACAGATGAACACTGAAGCTTTCTTT. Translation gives CASSPLARQMNTEAFF.

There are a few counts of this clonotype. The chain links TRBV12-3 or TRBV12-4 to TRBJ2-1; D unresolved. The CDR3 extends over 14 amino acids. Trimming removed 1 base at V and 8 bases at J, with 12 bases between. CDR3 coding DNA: TGTGCCAGCAGTTTAGGGATCTCAACGGATGAGCAGTTCTTC. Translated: CASSLGISTDEQFF.

CDR3 coding DNA: TGTGCCAGCAGCTTAGTATCAAGCGATGGCTACACCTTC. Amino acids: CASSLVSSDGYTF. The chain employs TRBV7-9 and TRBJ1-2, with D unresolved. The CDR3 is 13 residues long. CDR1 and CDR2 (germline): SEHNR, FQNEAQ (reference sequence). The V and J ends lost 1 base and 6 bases respectively, with 9 bases between them.